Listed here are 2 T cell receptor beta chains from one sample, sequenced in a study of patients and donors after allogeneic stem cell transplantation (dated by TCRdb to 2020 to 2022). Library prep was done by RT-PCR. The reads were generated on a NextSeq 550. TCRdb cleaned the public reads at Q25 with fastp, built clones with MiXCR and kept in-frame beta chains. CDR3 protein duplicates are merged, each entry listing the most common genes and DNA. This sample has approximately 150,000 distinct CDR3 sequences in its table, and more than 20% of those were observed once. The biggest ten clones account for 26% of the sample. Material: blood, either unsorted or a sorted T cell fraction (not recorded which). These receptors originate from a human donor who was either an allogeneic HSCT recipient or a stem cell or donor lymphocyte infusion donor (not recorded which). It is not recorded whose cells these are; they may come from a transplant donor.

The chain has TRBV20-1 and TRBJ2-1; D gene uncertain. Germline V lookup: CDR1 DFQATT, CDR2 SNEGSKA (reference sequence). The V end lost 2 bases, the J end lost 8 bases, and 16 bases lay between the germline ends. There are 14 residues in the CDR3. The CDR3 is CSARTGYPAYEQFF. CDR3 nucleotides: TGCAGTGCTAGAACCGGCTATCCTGCTTATGAGCAGTTCTTC.

This CDR3 reads CSVEDRDRGETQYF. For the CDR3, the DNA is TGCAGCGTTGAAGATAGAGACAGGGGCGAGACCCAGTACTTC. The V and J genes are TRBV29-1 and TRBJ2-5; TRBD1 matches at 8 bases. Unmatched junction bases numbered 5, after V lost 0 bases and J lost 5 bases. CDR3 size: 14 residues. Per germline, CDR1 SQVTM and CDR2 ANQGSEA.